This T cell receptor beta chain stems from a study of CD8 T cells in ankylosing spondylitis. Each TCR beta library was made by quantitative 5'-RACE that incorporated molecular barcodes. TCRdb processed the 5' RACE reads anew with MiXCR; each CDR3 protein has one entry. This table has 150,000 to 200,000 distinct CDR3 sequences, 30% to 35% appearing once. Germline CDR1 reads SGHRS; CDR2 reads YFSETQ. The CDR3 contains 16 residues. Unmatched junction bases numbered 7, after V lost 4 bases and J lost 0 bases. About this clonotype: As yet, its antigen is unknown.

Findings of the study overall: Earlier authors reported some of these motif variants in reactive arthritis synovial fluid and blood. Apparently characteristic of ankylosing spondylitis blood was a TCR beta motif (fewer than 10 highly homologous variants).

The V and J genes are TRBV5-1 and TRBJ2-1, with TRBD2 matching 7 bases. This sequence was found in a male donor with ankylosing spondylitis. The specimen was synovial fluid, either unsorted or a sorted T cell fraction (not recorded which). CDR3 coding DNA: TGCGCCAGCAGCCCGTCGGCGGGAGCCTCCTACAATGAGCAGTTCTTC. Its protein product is CASSPSAGASYNEQFF.